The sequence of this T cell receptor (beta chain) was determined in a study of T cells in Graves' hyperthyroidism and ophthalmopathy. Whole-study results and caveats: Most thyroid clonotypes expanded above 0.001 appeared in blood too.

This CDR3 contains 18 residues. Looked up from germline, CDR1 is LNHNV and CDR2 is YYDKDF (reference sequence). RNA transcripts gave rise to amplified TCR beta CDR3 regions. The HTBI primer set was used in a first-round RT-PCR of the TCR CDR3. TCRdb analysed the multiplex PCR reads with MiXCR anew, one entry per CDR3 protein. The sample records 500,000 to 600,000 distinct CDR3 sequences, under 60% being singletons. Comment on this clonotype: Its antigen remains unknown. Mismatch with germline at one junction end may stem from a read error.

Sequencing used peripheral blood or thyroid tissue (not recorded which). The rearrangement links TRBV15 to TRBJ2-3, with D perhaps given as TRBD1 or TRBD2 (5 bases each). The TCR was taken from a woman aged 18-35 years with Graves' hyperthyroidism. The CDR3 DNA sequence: TGCGTCACCAGCAGAGGCGCAGGGCTAGCAACTAGCACAGATACGCAGTATTTT. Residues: CVTSRGAGLATSTDTQYF.